The 9 T cell receptor beta chains listed next were all sequenced from one sample in a study of cytotoxic CD8 clonotypes in ibrutinib-treated CLL (dated by TCRdb to the early 2020s). Reading the label with the study, this specimen's time point is: less than 30 months on ibrutinib. The protocol used for the library was the immunoSEQ multiplex PCR assay. TCRdb obtained this table from immuneACCESS and retained in-frame rearrangements with V and J assigned. These tables miss some clones; where compared with another copy, unresolved V genes account for less than half of the shortfall, and the remainder is unexplained. Here the sample has almost 250,000 clones; 70% occur a single time. The ten largest clones take up approximately 15% of the sample. This specimen consisted of PBMCs, obtained after 24 months of ibrutinib treatment. Every receptor here comes from a human donor with chronic lymphocytic leukemia.

Written as DNA, the CDR3 is TGTGCCAGCCTCGGGACTAGCGGTGACTACGAGCAGTACTTC. This gives the protein CASLGTSGDYEQYF. The chain employs TRBV28 and TRBJ2-7; 11 nucleotides line up with TRBD2. The CDR3 sequence is 14 residues long. Germline loops: CDR1 MDHEN, CDR2 SYDVKM. Trimming at V came to 8 bases and at J to 3 bases, leaving 6 bases not matched to a gene.

The V gene is TRBV27, the J gene TRBJ1-2; 7 bases align to TRBD1. The CDR3 covers 14 residues. V lost 3 bases to trimming and J lost 5 bases; unmatched junction nucleotides: 6. CDR1 MNHEY and CDR2 SMNVEV come from the germline V gene (reference sequence). CDR3 sequence: CASSFWGQRYGYTF. CDR3 nucleotide sequence: TGTGCCAGCAGTTTTTGGGGACAGAGATATGGCTACACCTTC.

The J gene is TRBJ2-2, the V gene TRBV4-3; unclear D gene. In germline, CDR1 is LGHNA, CDR2 YSLEER. Deletions cut 6 bases from V and 7 bases from J, with 12 bases between. The CDR3 runs 13 residues. The CDR3 DNA reads TGCGCCAGCAGTCTAACCCGCGTCGGGGAGCTGTTTTTT. Translating gives CASSLTRVGELFF.

The chain joins TRBV9 to TRBJ1-2; D gene unclear. Trimming took 4 bases from V and 8 from J, leaving 27 bases between them. CDR1 is SGDLS, CDR2 YYNGEE, per germline. The CDR3 has 17 residues. The CDR3 coding sequence is TGTGCCAGCAGCCTCGGGAGCCGCGGACGAAACTATGACGGCTACACCTTC. Translated: CASSLGSRGRNYDGYTF.

This sequence joins TRBV5-1 and TRBJ1-1, with 7 bases matching TRBD1. V was clipped by 4 bases and J by 1 base; unmatched bases: 4. The CDR3 is 14 amino acids. CDR1 is SGHRS and CDR2 is YFSETQ in the germline V gene. CDR3 amino acids: CASSGDSGNTEAFF. CDR3 nucleotides: TGCGCCAGCAGCGGGGACAGCGGGAACACTGAAGCTTTCTTT.

This chain uses TRBV9 with TRBJ2-6; the D is unclear. V lost 2 bases to trimming and J lost 3 bases, with 3 bases between them. Germline V gene sequence: CDR1 SGDLS, CDR2 YYNGEE. The CDR3 covers 13 residues. CDR3 in amino acids: CASSVGGANVLTF. CDR3 sequence (DNA): TGTGCCAGCAGCGTTGGTGGGGCCAACGTCCTGACTTTC.

The chain links TRBV12-5 to TRBJ2-7, with 9 bases that match TRBD1. This CDR3 spans 13 amino acids. Germline lookup yields CDR1 LGHNT and CDR2 FRNRAP. The V segment lost 6 bases and the J segment 3 bases; nucleotides outside the gene matches: 3. The CDR3: CASGAGQGYEQYF. CDR3 in DNA: TGTGCTAGTGGAGCGGGACAGGGCTACGAGCAGTACTTC.

The chain has TRBV27 and TRBJ2-1; D may be TRBD1 (5 bases). V was clipped by 3 bases and J by 8 bases, with 17 bases between them. Germline V gene sequence: CDR1 MNHEY, CDR2 SMNVEV (reference sequence). CDR3 length equals 15 residues. Here the CDR3 reads CASSFKAGNIDEQFF. In nucleotides, the CDR3 is TGTGCCAGCAGTTTCAAGGCAGGGAACATAGATGAGCAGTTCTTC.

This chain uses TRBV30 with TRBJ1-3; D is unresolved. This CDR3 comprises 13 residues. Between the trimmed V and J ends, which lost 0 bases and 3 bases, there was a span of 6 bases. Germline V lookup: CDR1 GTSNPN, CDR2 SVGIG (reference sequence). CDR3 amino acids: CAWSVLFGNTIYF. For the CDR3, the DNA is TGTGCCTGGAGTGTCTTGTTTGGAAACACCATATATTTT.